The 25 T cell receptor beta chains reported below all come from one sample, sequenced in a study of blood T cells in healthy people across ages. PCR was performed a second time for roughly 7 to 12 cycles using a sample-barcoded 5' primer and a J-beta primer mix. TCRdb reanalysed the 5' RACE reads using MiXCR and keeps one entry per CDR3 protein. In the table there are some 890,000 distinct CDR3 sequences, around 29% of which are singletons. This sample also belongs to another study, concerning T cells of mothers and their children.

Sequencing was performed on blood. The source of these receptors is a woman in her forties in good health.

This clonotype was seen a handful of times. The rearrangement uses TRBV6-1 and TRBJ2-7; a possible D gene is TRBD1 (5 bases). The CDR3 consists of 12 residues. The ends were cut back, 6 bases at V and 3 bases at J, with 9 bases in the middle. Germline CDR1 is MNHNS and CDR2 is SASEGT. This chain's CDR3 is CASRKDSYEQYF. CDR3 DNA sequence: TGTGCCAGCAGAAAAGACAGCTACGAGCAGTACTTC.

This chain connects TRBV4-2 to TRBJ2-1, with 7 positions matching TRBD1. This CDR3 contains 16 residues. The germline V gene encodes CDR1 LGHNA and CDR2 YNFKEQ. Losses at the gene ends were 4 bases for V and 4 bases for J; bases not matched to a gene: 10. The CDR3 is CASSRVGQAEYNEQFF. The CDR3 bases are TGTGCCAGCAGCCGCGTTGGACAGGCCGAATACAATGAGCAGTTCTTC.

This clonotype was seen many times. This sequence joins TRBV28 and TRBJ2-7; D may correspond to TRBD1 or TRBD2 (5 bases each). The V end was cut by 2 bases, the J end by 2 bases, with 13 bases between. The germline V gene encodes CDR1 MDHEN and CDR2 SYDVKM. The CDR3 contains 15 residues. The DNA of the CDR3 is TGTGCCAGCAGTTTACCCGGGACCACTACCTACGAGCAGTACTTC. Residues: CASSLPGTTTYEQYF.

This clonotype has more than one count but fewer than ten. The rearrangement links TRBV19 to TRBJ2-4; no firm D call. CDR3 size: 16 residues. V was trimmed by 1 base and J by 0 bases, leaving 10 bases between them. Germline V gene sequence: CDR1 LNHDA, CDR2 SQIVND (reference sequence). The DNA of the CDR3 is TGTGCCAGTAGTATAGTTGGATCACTAGCCAAAAACATTCAGTACTTC. Protein product: CASSIVGSLAKNIQYF. The full variable domain, its missing parts supplied by reference TRBV19 and TRBJ2-4, is DGGITQSPKYLFRKEGQNVTLSCEQNLNHDAMYWYRQDPGQGLRLIYYSQIVNDFQKGDIAEGYSVSREKKESFPLTVTSAQKNPTAFYLCASSIVGSLAKNIQYFGAGTRLSVL.

With regard to this clonotype: A much larger clonotype is one base distant, so this may be a read error. The chain has TRBV12-3 or TRBV12-4 and TRBJ2-1; D not resolved. The CDR3 is 13 residues long. CDR3 loop: CANSFGQPDWQFF. CDR3 in DNA: TGTGCCAACAGTTTCGGGCAGCCCGACTGGCAGTTCTTC.

The chain combines TRBV5-1 with TRBJ2-1; TRBD2 agrees at 10 bases. CDR3 length equals 18 residues. Germline V lookup: CDR1 SGHRS, CDR2 YFSETQ. V lost 2 bases to trimming and J lost 5 bases; unmatched junction nucleotides: 13. Here the CDR3 reads CASSFFSFSSGRNNEQFF. The CDR3 DNA is TGCGCCAGCAGCTTCTTCTCTTTTTCTAGCGGGAGAAACAATGAGCAGTTCTTC. The whole variable domain, filled in from reference TRBV5-1 and TRBJ2-1, reads KAGVTQTPRYLIKTRGQQVTLSCSPISGHRSVSWYQQTPGQGLQFLFEYFSETQRNKGNFPGRFSGRQFSNSRSEMNVSTLELGDSALYLCASSFFSFSSGRNNEQFFGPGTRLTVL.

This clonotype appeared many times. V usage is TRBV4-1 and J usage is TRBJ2-7; D is unclear. The CDR3 runs 15 residues. Between the trimmed V and J ends, which lost 0 bases and 4 bases, there was a span of 13 bases. The germline V gene encodes CDR1 MGHRA and CDR2 YSYEKL. This CDR3 reads CASSQDYTILYEQYF. For the CDR3, the DNA is TGCGCCAGCAGCCAAGATTACACGATACTATACGAGCAGTACTTC.

This clonotype was counted at least ten times. The V and J genes are TRBV4-2 and TRBJ2-4, with 11 bases matching TRBD2. Germline V gives CDR1 LGHNA, CDR2 YNFKEQ. This CDR3 is built from 15 residues. V shed 0 bases and J 15 bases; nucleotides not matched to a gene: 10. CDR3 amino acids: CASSQDHSGGARPYF. In DNA, the CDR3 is TGTGCCAGCAGCCAAGATCATAGCGGGGGGGCGAGGCCGTACTTC.

This clonotype showed up many times. The chain joins TRBV7-2 to TRBJ2-1; D uncertain. There are 14 residues in the CDR3. V was trimmed by 7 bases and J by 0 bases, leaving 10 bases between them. From germline, CDR1 is SGHTA and CDR2 FQGNSA. The CDR3 DNA sequence: TGTGCCAGCACCCTTCATAACTCCTACAATGAGCAGTTCTTC. It is translated as CASTLHNSYNEQFF.

In this sample, this clonotype turned up a few times. This sequence joins TRBV5-5 and TRBJ1-6, with D tentatively TRBD1 (5 bases). Germline lookup yields CDR1 SGHKS and CDR2 YYEKEE (reference sequence). This CDR3 comprises 14 residues. The V end lost 3 bases, the J end lost 7 bases, and 11 bases lay between the germline ends. DNA for the CDR3: TGTGCCAGCAGCTCGGGGACCCAGAATTCACCCCTCCACTTT. This sequence encodes CASSSGTQNSPLHF.

This clonotype was found many times. V is TRBV28 and J is TRBJ2-7, with 11 bases matching TRBD2. Trimming at V came to 2 bases and at J to 3 bases, leaving 6 bases not matched to a gene. The CDR3 runs 16 residues. Germline values: CDR1 MDHEN, CDR2 SYDVKM. Here the CDR3 reads CASSLMTSGVFYEQYF. As DNA, the CDR3 is TGTGCCAGCAGTTTAATGACTAGCGGGGTCTTCTACGAGCAGTACTTC.

The chain uses TRBV3-1 and TRBJ2-7; 8 bases are a match to TRBD2. With 3 bases clipped from V and 7 bases from J, the junction kept 14 bases outside the gene matches. This CDR3 is 16 amino acids long. Germline values: CDR1 LGHDT, CDR2 YNNKEL (reference sequence). This CDR3 is CASSHTQRGSWNEQYF. The CDR3 bases are TGTGCCAGCAGCCACACCCAGCGGGGGAGCTGGAATGAGCAGTACTTC.

This clonotype was recorded many times. The gene calls are TRBV6-5 and TRBJ1-2; TRBD1 might be the D (6 bases). In germline, CDR1 is MNHEY, CDR2 SVGAGI. V gave up 2 bases and J gave up 4 bases, with 11 bases separating them. This CDR3 is 14 amino acids long. CDR3 nucleotides: TGTGCCAGCAGTTACGATCGGGGGCTCTATGGCTACACCTTC. Translating gives CASSYDRGLYGYTF.

This clonotype turned up a few times. The rearrangement uses TRBV21-1 and TRBJ1-1; the table's D call TRBD1 went unverified against the DNA. TRBV21-1 is a pseudogene. CDR3 length equals 11 residues. The CDR3 DNA reads as TGTGCTAAAGGCAGGGAGACTGAAGCTTTCTTT. It encodes CAKGRETEAFF.

The chain is built from TRBV2 and TRBJ1-4; D is possibly TRBD1 (5 bases). This CDR3 region has 14 residues. Germline CDR1 reads SNHLY; CDR2 reads FYNNEI. Deletions cut 7 bases from V and 8 bases from J, with 17 bases between. Here the CDR3 DNA reads TGTGCCAGCACTCAGGACACAGATTACGAAAAACTGTTTTTT. This translates into CASTQDTDYEKLFF.

The chain carries TRBV5-1 and TRBJ2-3; 8 nucleotides line up with TRBD2. Germline lookup yields CDR1 SGHRS and CDR2 YFSETQ. CDR3 size: 15 residues. Unmatched junction bases numbered 4, after V lost 1 base and J lost 3 bases. CDR3 sequence: CASSLYGGVTDTQYF. The CDR3 DNA sequence: TGCGCCAGCAGCTTGTACGGGGGGGTAACAGATACGCAGTATTTT.

This clonotype was observed at least ten times. This sequence joins TRBV9 and TRBJ2-3; maybe TRBD1 (5 bases). Germline V lookup: CDR1 SGDLS, CDR2 YYNGEE. Trimming took off 0 bases at V and 0 bases at J, with 8 bases between the two ends. The CDR3 runs to 15 residues. The CDR3 loop is CASSVGAGSTDTQYF. Here the CDR3 DNA reads TGTGCCAGCAGCGTAGGGGCAGGGAGCACAGATACGCAGTATTTT.

The sample holds a few counts of this clonotype. V usage is TRBV10-3 and J usage is TRBJ1-1; 10 bases are a match to TRBD1. This CDR3 region has 14 residues. The ends lost 4 bases at V and 4 bases at J; junction bases unmatched: 3. The germline gives CDR1 ENHRY, CDR2 SYGVKD. In nucleotides, the CDR3 is TGTGCCATCAGTGGGAGGACAGGGGGCACTGAAGCTTTCTTT. Encoded protein: CAISGRTGGTEAFF.

This clonotype was detected only a few times. The chain uses TRBV6-7 and TRBJ1-6; D perhaps matches TRBD1 (5 bases). TRBV6-7 is designated an ORF whose function remains uncertain. The CDR3 has 14 residues. Trimming cost V 5 bases and J 7 bases, with 12 bases left between them. Written as DNA, the CDR3 is TGTGCCAGCAGTCAGGGACGGCGAAATTCACCCCTCCACTTT. Translated, it gives CASSQGRRNSPLHF.

Regarding this clonotype: A much larger clone lies a single base off, so this may be a read error. The chain carries TRBV24-1 and TRBJ2-1; weak D call: TRBD1 (5 bases). The J call is doubtful: the DNA matches TRBJ2-7 better. This CDR3 has 13 amino acids. Germline CDR1 is KGHDR and CDR2 is SFDVKD. CDR3 nucleotide sequence: TGTGCCACCAGGCAGGGTATTGACAATGAGCAGTACTTC. It is translated as CATRQGIDNEQYF.

This clonotype is a singleton in its sample. One end of the junction does not line up with germline, which may come from a read error. The genes are TRBV7-9 and TRBJ2-3; TRBD2 aligns across 10 bases. Germline V lookup: CDR1 SEHNR, CDR2 FQNEAQ (reference sequence). This CDR3 comprises 18 residues. The CDR3 coding sequence is TGTGTCAGCAGCCCCGGGGAGCGGGGGGGCCTTCGCACAGATACGCAGTATTTT. The encoded protein is CVSSPGERGGLRTDTQYF.

The V call is TRBV28, the J call TRBJ1-2; D unresolved. V gave up 4 bases and J gave up 6 bases, with 15 bases separating them. The CDR3 runs to 14 residues. Germline CDR1 and CDR2: MDHEN and SYDVKM. The CDR3, as DNA: TGTGCCAGCAGTTCCAGGACTGGGTGGGATGGCTACACCTTC. Protein: CASSSRTGWDGYTF.

In this sample, this clonotype turned up a few times. The rearrangement uses TRBV6-6 and TRBJ2-1, with 7 positions matching TRBD1. The CDR3 loop spans 14 amino acids. Germline CDR1 reads MNHNY; CDR2 reads SVGAGI (reference sequence). The V gene end was trimmed by 10 bases and the J gene end by 2 bases; junction bases not matched to a gene: 8. The CDR3 nucleotides are TGTGCCACCGCACCGGGACAGCCCTACAATGAGCAGTTCTTC. This sequence encodes CATAPGQPYNEQFF.

The V call is TRBV14, the J call TRBJ2-3; no clear D gene. Trimming shortened V by 2 bases and J by 2 bases, and 14 bases separated the two germline ends. The CDR3 has 16 residues. Germline V lookup: CDR1 SGHDN, CDR2 FVKESK. The CDR3 sequence is CASSQTDLDITDTQYF. Written as DNA, the CDR3 is TGTGCCAGCAGCCAAACGGACCTAGATATCACAGATACGCAGTATTTT.

This clonotype was seen a handful of times. At one end the junction does not follow the germline gene, possibly because of a read error. V usage is TRBV6-6 and J usage is TRBJ1-1; D may be TRBD1 (6 bases). The CDR3 length is 15 residues. Germline V gives CDR1 MNHNY, CDR2 SVGAGI (reference sequence). The CDR3 sequence is CAGSYGSGDSTEAFF. CDR3 DNA sequence: TGTGCCGGCAGTTACGGATCAGGGGATTCCACTGAAGCTTTCTTT.